The 26 T cell receptor beta chains below were found in one sample sequenced in a study of T cells in Graves' hyperthyroidism and ophthalmopathy. Using RNA transcripts as the source, TCR beta CDR3 regions were amplified. An initial round of RT-PCR targeting the TCR CDR3 relied on the HTBI primer set. Each CDR3 protein is one row after TCRdb ran MiXCR on the multiplex PCR reads. This table has about 320,000 distinct CDR3 sequences, approximately 17% appearing once. Source material: blood. All receptors derive from a young man with Graves' hyperthyroidism.

This clonotype was seen a handful of times. The rearrangement uses TRBV12-3 or TRBV12-4 and TRBJ1-2; possibly TRBD1 for D (5 bases). The CDR3 has 14 residues. Between the trimmed V and J ends, which lost 6 bases and 6 bases, there was a span of 17 bases. The CDR3: CASRKPGPPNGYTF. The CDR3 DNA follows: TGTGCCAGCAGGAAACCGGGACCCCCCAATGGCTACACCTTC.

Many counts were recorded for this clonotype. V usage is TRBV3-1 and J usage is TRBJ1-4, with 7 bases identical to TRBD1. V gave up 0 bases and J gave up 8 bases; unmatched junction bases: 12. The CDR3 totals 17 residues. In germline, CDR1 is LGHDT, CDR2 YNNKEL (reference sequence). In DNA form, the CDR3 reads TGTGCCAGCAGCCAAGAACCGGGACAGCTTAATCGGGAAAAACTGTTTTTT. It is translated as CASSQEPGQLNREKLFF. The variable domain in full, with the rest retrieved from reference TRBV3-1 and TRBJ1-4, is DTAVSQTPKYLVTQMGNDKSIKCEQNLGHDTMYWYKQDSKKFLKIMFSYNNKELIINETVPNRFSPKSPDKAHLNLHINSLELGDSAVYFCASSQEPGQLNREKLFFGSGTQLSVL.

This clonotype came up many times. The gene calls are TRBV18 and TRBJ1-4, with 7 bases aligning to TRBD1. The CDR3 consists of 14 residues. Germline V CDR1 and CDR2: KGHSH, LQKENI. V gave up 6 bases and J gave up 4 bases; unmatched junction bases: 5. In DNA, the CDR3 is TGTGCCAGCTCCCGGGACAGAGATAATGAAAAACTGTTTTTT. It translates to CASSRDRDNEKLFF.

This clonotype came up a few times. The chain uses TRBV15 and TRBJ2-4; D remains unclear. The CDR3 loop spans 14 amino acids. Deletions cut 9 bases from V and 5 bases from J, with 17 bases between. Germline CDR1 is LNHNV and CDR2 is YYDKDF (reference sequence). Here the CDR3 reads CATKGWAYENIQYF. The CDR3 DNA sequence: TGTGCCACGAAGGGATGGGCGTACGAAAACATTCAGTACTTC.

This clonotype was seen ten or more times. The chain links TRBV6-1 to TRBJ2-2; TRBD1 is a possible D gene (5 bases). Germline CDR1 is MNHNS and CDR2 is SASEGT. V was clipped by 6 bases and J by 3 bases, with 20 bases between them. CDR3 length equals 17 residues. This CDR3 reads CASRSPDKGQDTGELFF. The CDR3 DNA reads TGTGCCAGCAGGTCGCCGGACAAGGGGCAGGACACCGGGGAGCTGTTTTTT.

This clonotype appeared a few times. The chain is built from TRBV5-1 and TRBJ2-2; D uncertain. Germline V lookup: CDR1 SGHRS, CDR2 YFSETQ. The V end was cut by 4 bases, the J end by 1 base, with 14 bases between. The CDR3 extends over 16 amino acids. The CDR3 region has the DNA TGCGCCAGCAGCCTACAACAGAAAAGGAACACCGGGGAGCTGTTTTTT. Protein: CASSLQQKRNTGELFF.

About this clonotype itself: A much larger clone lies a single base off, so this may be a read error. This chain joins TRBV28 and TRBJ1-5; the D gene is possibly TRBD1 (5 bases). The CDR3 has 17 amino acids. The V gene lost 10 bases and the J gene lost 2 bases, with 24 bases spanning the gap. Germline CDR1 and CDR2: MDHEN and SYDVKM. The CDR3 DNA is TGTGCCACCAAAGGTGGGCAGGGCAGAGACGGCAATCAGCCCCAGCATTTT. Residues: CATKGGQGRDGNQPQHF. Combining the CDR3 with reference TRBV28 and TRBJ1-5 gives the whole variable domain DVKVTQSSRYLVKRTGEKVFLECVQDMDHENMFWYRQDPGLGLRLIYFSYDVKMKEKGDIPEGYSVSREKKERFSLILESASTNQTSMYLCATKGGQGRDGNQPQHFGDGTRLSIL.

CDR3 loop: CASSESDGNTIYF. DNA of the CDR3: TGCGCCAGCAGTGAGAGTGATGGAAACACCATATATTTT. The chain is built from TRBV10-1 and TRBJ1-3; D not certain. Per the germline V gene, CDR1 is WNHNN and CDR2 is SYGVQD (reference sequence). The CDR3 has 13 amino acids. Deletions cut 2 bases from V and 3 bases from J, with 5 bases between.

This clonotype was observed a handful of times. The chain links TRBV5-8 to TRBJ1-6, with no clear D. Germline V gene sequence: CDR1 SGHTS, CDR2 YDEGEE. CDR3 length: 16 amino acids. The germline V and J ends were trimmed by 4 bases and 4 bases, with 15 bases remaining between them. The CDR3 here is CASSETDGFYNSPLHF. Written as DNA, the CDR3 is TGTGCCAGCAGCGAAACGGACGGATTTTATAATTCACCCCTCCACTTT.

This clonotype was picked up many times. The chain has TRBV18 and TRBJ1-5; D remains ambiguous. The CDR3 totals 15 residues. The germline V and J ends were trimmed by 2 bases and 5 bases, with 13 bases remaining between them. Germline CDR1 is KGHSH and CDR2 is LQKENI. Here the CDR3 reads CASSPNRGVDQPQHF. Here the CDR3 DNA reads TGTGCCAGCTCACCAAATAGAGGAGTAGATCAGCCCCAGCATTTT.

The sample holds a few counts of this clonotype. The chain employs TRBV24-1 and TRBJ2-5; 9 nucleotides line up with TRBD1. Trimming removed 3 bases from V and 5 bases from J; junction bases left unmatched: 3. This CDR3 is 14 amino acids long. Germline CDR1 is KGHDR and CDR2 is SFDVKD. This CDR3 is CATSDTGGWETQYF. The CDR3 DNA reads as TGTGCCACCAGTGATACAGGGGGCTGGGAGACCCAGTACTTC.

V is TRBV25-1 and J is TRBJ2-2; TRBD2 matches at 8 bases. V shed 11 bases, J shed 3 bases, and the junction held 5 bases outside the gene matches. The CDR3 consists of 13 residues. The germline V gene has CDR1 MGHDK and CDR2 SYGVNS. CDR3 DNA sequence: TGTGCCGCCGGGACTAGTTACACCGGGGAGCTGTTTTTT. Amino acid sequence: CAAGTSYTGELFF.

In this sample, this clonotype turned up many times. This sequence joins TRBV20-1 and TRBJ2-7, with D tentatively TRBD2 (6 bases). V shed 6 bases and J shed 7 bases, with 16 bases lying between them. In germline, CDR1 is DFQATT, CDR2 SNEGSKA (reference sequence). There are 12 residues in the CDR3. CDR3 loop: CSAGGPGREQYF. Here the CDR3 DNA reads TGCAGTGCCGGAGGGCCGGGGCGGGAGCAGTACTTC.

There are many counts of this clonotype. The chain uses TRBV10-3 and TRBJ2-5; 10 bases are a match to TRBD1. This CDR3 comprises 12 residues. Germline V gene sequence: CDR1 ENHRY, CDR2 SYGVKD. J gave up 8 bases and V 6 bases, and 3 bases lay outside the gene matches. CDR3 DNA: TGTGCCATCAGGGACAGGGGGACTACCCAGTACTTC. Translating it yields CAIRDRGTTQYF.

This clonotype was seen repeatedly, ten times or more. J is TRBJ1-1 and V is TRBV5-1; perhaps TRBD1 as D (5 bases). From germline, CDR1 is SGHRS and CDR2 YFSETQ. The ends were cut back, 5 bases at V and 10 bases at J, with 15 bases in the middle. CDR3 length equals 12 residues. DNA for the CDR3: TGCGCCAGCAGTGTAGGGACCTCGACAGCTTTCTTT. Amino acids: CASSVGTSTAFF.

The CDR3 loop is CASGWDLGPGELFF. The DNA of the CDR3 is TGTGCTAGTGGTTGGGACCTCGGACCCGGGGAGCTGTTTTTT. V usage is TRBV12-5 and J usage is TRBJ2-2; tentatively, D is TRBD1 or TRBD2 (5 bases each). The CDR3 covers 14 residues. In germline, CDR1 is LGHNT, CDR2 FRNRAP. V was shortened by 4 bases and J by 6 bases, with 12 bases between the two germline ends.

This clonotype showed up many times. The chain employs TRBV30 and TRBJ1-5; perhaps TRBD1 as D (6 bases). The CDR3 is made up of 13 amino acids. Germline V gives CDR1 GTSNPN, CDR2 SVGIG (reference sequence). Between the trimmed V and J ends, which lost 1 base and 4 bases, there was a span of 8 bases. The CDR3 loop reads CAWSDRENQPQHF. The CDR3 region has the DNA TGTGCCTGGAGTGACAGGGAGAATCAGCCCCAGCATTTT.

This clonotype was detected many times. This chain links TRBV7-9 with TRBJ2-1, with unresolved D. V shed 1 base and J shed 4 bases, with 8 bases lying between them. The CDR3 consists of 14 residues. CDR1 SEHNR and CDR2 FQNEAQ come from the germline V gene (reference sequence). Written as DNA, the CDR3 is TGTGCCAGCAGCTTAGGTCTCAAATACAATGAGCAGTTCTTC. Its protein is CASSLGLKYNEQFF.

The chain uses TRBV2 and TRBJ1-1, with 11 bases matching TRBD1. CDR1 and CDR2 from the germline V gene are SNHLY and FYNNEI. V shed 6 bases, J shed 0 bases, and the junction held 6 bases outside the gene matches. The CDR3 has 16 residues. DNA for the CDR3: TGTGCCAGCAGGCCCTGGGACAGGGGGGTGAACACTGAAGCTTTCTTT. Protein product: CASRPWDRGVNTEAFF. The full variable domain, with the rest looked up from reference TRBV2 and TRBJ1-1, is EPEVTQTPSHQVTQMGQEVILRCVPISNHLYFYWYRQILGQKVEFLVSFYNNEISEKSEIFDDQFSVERPDGSNFTLKIRSTKLEDSAMYFCASRPWDRGVNTEAFFGQGTRLTVV.

V and J are TRBV19 and TRBJ1-1; TRBD1 might be the D (5 bases). Looked up from germline, CDR1 is LNHDA and CDR2 is SQIVND (reference sequence). The CDR3 totals 16 residues. V shed 0 bases and J shed 2 bases, with 13 bases lying between them. As DNA, the CDR3 is TGTGCCAGTAGTATAGACTGGTGGGGCCGCAACACTGAAGCTTTCTTT. The encoded protein is CASSIDWWGRNTEAFF. Complete variable domain (other parts from reference TRBV19 and TRBJ1-1): DGGITQSPKYLFRKEGQNVTLSCEQNLNHDAMYWYRQDPGQGLRLIYYSQIVNDFQKGDIAEGYSVSREKKESFPLTVTSAQKNPTAFYLCASSIDWWGRNTEAFFGQGTRLTVV.

The CDR3 protein is CASSLGDGGFF. DNA of the CDR3: TGTGCCAGCAGCCTAGGGGACGGTGGGTTCTTC. V is TRBV7-2 and J is TRBJ2-1, with D possibly being TRBD1 or TRBD2 (5 bases each). The V gene's germline CDR1 is SGHTA and CDR2 FQGNSA. There are 11 residues in the CDR3. V was trimmed by 5 bases and J by 15 bases, leaving 14 bases between them.

This clonotype was observed a few times. This chain joins TRBV6-1 and TRBJ1-2, with D possibly TRBD1 on 6 matching bases. In germline, CDR1 is MNHNS, CDR2 SASEGT. V shed 5 bases and J shed 8 bases, with 27 bases lying between them. This CDR3 region has 17 residues. CDR3 bases: TGTGCCAGCAGTCCCCGGGGCGGGGGCCCCTATGTTTGGGGCTACACCTTC. Residues: CASSPRGGGPYVWGYTF.

This clonotype showed up many times. The rearrangement joins TRBV24-1 to TRBJ2-2, with D perhaps TRBD1 (5 bases). Trimming removed 4 bases from V and 5 bases from J, with 13 bases in between. Germline V gives CDR1 KGHDR, CDR2 SFDVKD. The CDR3 has 15 residues. The CDR3 is CATSDVTRDTGELFF. In DNA form, the CDR3 reads TGTGCCACCAGTGACGTGACCAGGGATACCGGGGAGCTGTTTTTT.

This clonotype was seen more than once but under ten times. The chain combines TRBV5-6 with TRBJ1-1; D unresolved. In germline, CDR1 is SGHDT, CDR2 YYEEEE. The CDR3 runs to 14 residues. Between the trimmed V and J ends, which lost 6 bases and 1 base, there was a span of 13 bases. The CDR3 here is CASKRGRRNTEAFF. CDR3 coding DNA: TGTGCCAGCAAGCGAGGACGGAGGAACACTGAAGCTTTCTTT.

This clonotype was counted between two and nine times. One end of the junction varies from germline; a read error may be responsible. The genes are TRBV2 and TRBJ1-4, with 7 bases aligning to TRBD1. The CDR3 sequence is 16 residues long. Looked up from germline, CDR1 is SNHLY and CDR2 is FYNNEI. The CDR3 sequence is CASGEALRGGNEKLFF. The CDR3, as DNA: TGTGCCAGCGGTGAAGCGCTTCGAGGGGGCAATGAAAAACTGTTTTTT.

This clonotype was detected a few times. The CDR3 sequence is CASSVALAGFYEQYF. CDR3 nucleotides: TGTGCCAGCAGCGTAGCCCTAGCGGGGTTCTACGAGCAGTACTTC. The chain combines TRBV9 with TRBJ2-7; 9 bases fit TRBD2. The junction had 4 bases not matched to a gene; V was cut back by 0 bases and J by 3 bases. The CDR3 spans 15 residues. Germline V CDR1 and CDR2: SGDLS, YYNGEE.